One sample yielded the 27 T cell receptor beta chains listed below, sequenced in a study of blood T cell repertoires in COVID-19. Sequencing was performed with immunoSEQ multiplex PCR; in TCRdb, only in-frame clones are kept and a portion is missing. In the table there are some 73,000 clones, around 85% of which are singletons. Input material: peripheral blood. Receptor source: a woman over 75 with active or convalescent COVID-19.

The chain employs TRBV28 and TRBJ1-2; D gene ambiguous. The CDR3 sequence is 13 residues long. V lost 3 bases, J lost 1 base, and 6 bases lay in between. CDR1 MDHEN and CDR2 SYDVKM come from the germline V gene. Written as DNA, the CDR3 is TGTGCCAGCAGTTTCGCGAGTAACTATGGCTACACCTTC. Protein: CASSFASNYGYTF.

This chain uses TRBV19 with TRBJ1-1, with D unclear. Trimming shortened V by 4 bases and J by 2 bases, and 11 bases separated the two germline ends. This CDR3 is built from 14 residues. Germline CDR1 and CDR2: LNHDA and SQIVND (reference sequence). The CDR3 sequence: CASSSTGANTEAFF. The CDR3 nucleotides read TGTGCCAGTAGTAGTACCGGTGCCAACACTGAAGCTTTCTTT.

The chain couples TRBV4-1 to TRBJ1-5; D is unresolved. This CDR3 contains 14 residues. V lost 0 bases to trimming and J lost 4 bases, with 7 bases between them. The germline V gene has CDR1 MGHRA and CDR2 YSYEKL. The CDR3 loop is CASSQDEANQPQHF. In nucleotides, the CDR3 is TGCGCCAGCAGCCAAGATGAAGCGAATCAGCCCCAGCATTTT.

The chain joins TRBV11-2 to TRBJ2-4; 9 bases line up with TRBD2. From germline, CDR1 is SGHAT and CDR2 FQNNGV. The CDR3 has 15 amino acids. Unmatched junction bases numbered 6, after V lost 2 bases and J lost 7 bases. The CDR3 region is CASSLQAGGPNIQYF. As DNA, the CDR3 is TGTGCCAGCAGCTTACAGGCGGGGGGGCCGAACATTCAGTACTTC.

V gene TRBV5-1 combines with J gene TRBJ1-1; no reliable D call. Germline loops: CDR1 SGHRS, CDR2 YFSETQ. The CDR3 contains 14 residues. The V and J ends lost 3 bases and 1 base respectively, with 10 bases between them. CDR3 sequence (DNA): TGCGCCAGCAGCTGGTCCGGGAGGAACACTGAAGCTTTCTTT. It specifies CASSWSGRNTEAFF.

This rearrangement joins TRBV3-1 (or the pseudogene TRBV3-2) to TRBJ1-1; D perhaps matches TRBD1 (5 bases). The CDR3 has 13 residues. CDR1 LGHDT and CDR2 YNNKEL come from the germline V gene (reference sequence). V lost 0 bases, J lost 10 bases, and 12 bases lay in between. CDR3 bases: TGTGCCAGCAGCCAAGATCAGGGCTTTGGAGCTTTCTTT. It codes for CASSQDQGFGAFF.

The rearrangement links TRBV11-2 to TRBJ1-5, with D hard to call. Germline CDR1 is SGHAT and CDR2 is FQNNGV. The CDR3 runs to 15 residues. The germline V and J ends were trimmed by 1 base and 0 bases, with 7 bases remaining between them. The CDR3 coding sequence is TGTGCCAGCAGCTTAGTCGCGGGTAGCAATCAGCCCCAGCATTTT. This codes for CASSLVAGSNQPQHF.

This clone was seen once. The chain recombines TRBV5-4 with TRBJ2-1, with a weak D call TRBD1 (6 bases). This CDR3 has 15 amino acids. CDR1 and CDR2 from the germline V gene are SGHNT and YYREEE (reference sequence). V gave up 4 bases and J gave up 1 base, with 12 bases separating them. CDR3 residues: CASSRTGLSYNEQFF. Here the CDR3 DNA reads TGTGCCAGCAGCCGCACAGGGTTATCCTACAATGAGCAGTTCTTC. The variable domain in full, completed from reference TRBV5-4 and TRBJ2-1, reads ETGVTQSPTHLIKTRGQQVTLRCSSQSGHNTVSWYQQALGQGPQFIFQYYREEENGRGNFPPRFSGLQFPNYSSELNVNALELDDSALYLCASSRTGLSYNEQFFGPGTRLTVL.

The chain combines TRBV6-1 with TRBJ1-6; 8 nucleotides match TRBD1. The J segment lost 7 bases and the V segment lost 0 bases, leaving 2 bases of the junction unmatched. The CDR3 extends over 15 amino acids. Germline V gene sequence: CDR1 MNHNS, CDR2 SASEGT. CDR3 in DNA: TGTGCCAGCAGTGAAGCTAGACAGGGGAATTCACCCCTCCACTTT. It yields the protein CASSEARQGNSPLHF.

The chain combines TRBV12-3 or TRBV12-4 with TRBJ1-5; D gene unclear. Trimming took off 3 bases at V and 4 bases at J, with 7 bases between the two ends. This CDR3 contains 13 residues. This CDR3 reads CASSFGGNQPQHF. The CDR3 bases are TGTGCCAGCAGTTTCGGAGGAAATCAGCCCCAGCATTTT.

This chain uses TRBV24-1 with TRBJ2-7, with a tentative D call TRBD1 (5 bases). CDR1 and CDR2 (germline): KGHDR, SFDVKD. The CDR3 is 16 residues long. V lost 4 bases to trimming and J lost 0 bases, with 15 bases between them. CDR3 residues: CATSDYSLTGSYEQYF. CDR3 nucleotide sequence: TGTGCCACCAGTGACTATTCGTTAACAGGCTCCTACGAGCAGTACTTC.

This chain links TRBV28 with TRBJ1-1, with TRBD1 as a possible D gene (6 bases). V was trimmed by 4 bases and J by 1 base, leaving 16 bases between them. The CDR3 contains 16 residues. CDR1 is MDHEN, CDR2 SYDVKM, per germline. The CDR3 loop reads CASSSPAWTENTEAFF. CDR3 coding DNA: TGTGCCAGCAGTTCACCCGCCTGGACAGAGAACACTGAAGCTTTCTTT.

This clone was seen more than once but under ten times. This rearrangement joins TRBV2 to TRBJ1-3; D remains ambiguous. From germline, CDR1 is SNHLY and CDR2 FYNNEI. This CDR3 is 16 amino acids long. The V gene lost 7 bases and the J gene lost 0 bases, with 16 bases spanning the gap. The CDR3 DNA sequence: TGTGCCAGCATCCCGCCCGGGGTGGGCTCTGGAAACACCATATATTTT. This translates into CASIPPGVGSGNTIYF.

This chain links TRBV7-2 with TRBJ2-7, with 7 positions matching TRBD2. The CDR3 length is 14 residues. CDR1 is SGHTA and CDR2 is FQGNSA in the germline V gene. Losses at the gene ends were 1 base for V and 3 bases for J; bases not matched to a gene: 3. The CDR3 loop is CASSLEGTIYEQYF. The CDR3 DNA follows: TGTGCCAGCAGCTTAGAAGGGACTATCTACGAGCAGTACTTC. Full variable domain (remainder filled in from reference TRBV7-2 and TRBJ2-7): GAGVSQSPSNKVTEKGKDVELRCDPISGHTALYWYRQSLGQGLEFLIYFQGNSAPDKSGLPSDRFSAERTGGSVSTLTIQRTQQEDSAVYLCASSLEGTIYEQYFGPGTRLTVT.

The rearrangement links TRBV10-2 to TRBJ2-7; no clear D. The V end lost 5 bases, the J end lost 4 bases, and 15 bases lay between the germline ends. The V gene's germline CDR1 is WSHSY and CDR2 SAAADI. The CDR3 runs to 14 residues. DNA for the CDR3: TGCGCCAGCAGTCCTATAGGAGAGGTTTACGAGCAGTACTTC. Translation: CASSPIGEVYEQYF.

This CDR3 is CASRTGGSTEAFF. CDR3 nucleotide sequence: TGTGCCAGCAGAACAGGGGGTAGCACTGAAGCTTTCTTT. The chain links TRBV28 to TRBJ1-1; 8 bases fit TRBD1. The CDR3 runs to 13 residues. With V trimmed by 6 bases and J by 4 bases, 4 bases remained unmatched. The germline V gene encodes CDR1 MDHEN and CDR2 SYDVKM.

The chain recombines TRBV2 with TRBJ1-2, with a possible D match to TRBD1 (5 bases). The V end was cut by 4 bases, the J end by 7 bases, with 19 bases between. CDR3 length equals 15 residues. The germline V gene has CDR1 SNHLY and CDR2 FYNNEI. CDR3 protein: CASSVSGGFSFGYTF. The CDR3 DNA sequence: TGTGCCAGCAGTGTTTCTGGGGGGTTTAGTTTTGGCTACACCTTC. Based on the CDR3 plus reference TRBV2 and TRBJ1-2, the full variable domain is EPEVTQTPSHQVTQMGQEVILRCVPISNHLYFYWYRQILGQKVEFLVSFYNNEISEKSEIFDDQFSVERPDGSNFTLKIRSTKLEDSAMYFCASSVSGGFSFGYTFGSGTRLTVV.

The rearrangement links TRBV23-1 to TRBJ2-3, with D tentatively TRBD2 (5 bases). TRBV23-1 is an ORF for which the function is uncertain. Trimming pared 7 bases from V and 2 bases from J, leaving 13 bases between. The CDR3 runs 14 residues. The chain's CDR3 is CASNLGENTDTQYF. DNA of the CDR3: TGCGCCAGCAACCTCGGGGAAAACACAGATACGCAGTATTTT.

V is TRBV6-1 and J is TRBJ2-7; TRBD1 aligns across 7 bases. The CDR3 is 14 residues long. Germline trimming cut 2 bases from V and 7 bases from J; bases unmatched to any gene: 8. Germline V gene data show CDR1 as MNHNS and CDR2 as SASEGT. This CDR3 is CASSEIWAGGEQYF. Here the CDR3 DNA reads TGTGCCAGCAGTGAAATTTGGGCAGGGGGAGAGCAGTACTTC.

V gene TRBV13 combines with J gene TRBJ1-4, with 8 positions matching TRBD1. Germline V gives CDR1 PRHDT, CDR2 FYEKMQ (reference sequence). The CDR3 extends over 17 amino acids. Trimming cost V 3 bases and J 5 bases; bases outside gene matches: 11. CDR3 sequence (DNA): TGTGCCAGCAGCTTCCGGGACAGGAGGGGCCCCAATGAAAAACTGTTTTTT. Protein sequence: CASSFRDRRGPNEKLFF.

J is TRBJ1-2 and V is TRBV30; 9 bases match TRBD1. The CDR3 sequence is 13 residues long. With V trimmed by 5 bases and J by 7 bases, 8 bases remained unmatched. The germline CDR1 and CDR2 sequences are GTSNPN and SVGIG (reference sequence). The CDR3 is CAWGTGQGSGYTF. DNA of the CDR3: TGTGCCTGGGGCACAGGACAGGGGTCTGGCTACACCTTC.

The chain carries TRBV20-1 and TRBJ2-5; D is unclear. CDR1 and CDR2 from the germline V gene are DFQATT and SNEGSKA (reference sequence). CDR3 length: 11 residues. With 7 bases removed from V and 5 bases from J, the gap between germline ends came to 11 bases. The CDR3 here is CSVVPRETQYF. For the CDR3, the DNA is TGCAGTGTAGTCCCCAGGGAGACCCAGTACTTC.

The chain couples TRBV30 to TRBJ1-1; 10 nucleotides line up with TRBD1. V dropped 1 base and J dropped 1; count of bases not matched to a gene: 18. There are 20 residues in the CDR3. The V gene's germline CDR1 is GTSNPN and CDR2 SVGIG (reference sequence). CDR3: CAWSGGSPGTGDGENTEAFF. The CDR3 DNA reads TGTGCCTGGAGTGGTGGAAGTCCCGGGACAGGGGACGGGGAGAACACTGAAGCTTTCTTT.

V is TRBV5-1 and J is TRBJ1-4; D remains ambiguous. The CDR3 consists of 14 residues. Germline CDR1 reads SGHRS; CDR2 reads YFSETQ. V was pared by 7 bases and J by 0 bases, with 10 bases between. Here the CDR3 reads CASGRTATNEKLFF. The CDR3 bases are TGCGCCAGCGGTCGGACTGCAACTAATGAAAAACTGTTTTTT.

The chain combines TRBV4-3 with TRBJ1-2, with D possibly matching TRBD1 (6 bases). V was pared by 0 bases and J by 0 bases, with 14 bases between. The CDR3 totals 17 residues. Germline V lookup: CDR1 LGHNA, CDR2 YSLEER. Here the CDR3 reads CASSQDGGAYANYGYTF. CDR3 DNA: TGCGCCAGCAGCCAAGATGGGGGGGCTTACGCTAACTATGGCTACACCTTC.

This rearrangement joins TRBV27 to TRBJ2-7; 12 bases align to TRBD2. Germline values: CDR1 MNHEY, CDR2 SMNVEV (reference sequence). J gave up 3 bases and V 4 bases, and 4 bases lay outside the gene matches. The CDR3 is made up of 15 amino acids. The CDR3 loop is CASSSGLAGLYEQYF. DNA for the CDR3: TGTGCCAGCAGTTCAGGACTAGCGGGGCTCTACGAGCAGTACTTC.

The rearrangement joins TRBV5-1 to TRBJ2-5; D call uncertain. Germline-derived CDR1 and CDR2 are SGHRS and YFSETQ. The CDR3 is 12 amino acids. The V gene lost 3 bases and the J gene lost 4 bases, with 7 bases spanning the gap. The CDR3 DNA sequence: TGCGCCAGCAGCTCTATAAGAGAGACCCAGTACTTC. Translated, it gives CASSSIRETQYF.